One and the same sample provided the 3 T cell receptor beta chains below, sequenced in a study of blood T cell repertoires in COVID-19. This table comes from immunoSEQ multiplex PCR, and its TCRdb copy is limited to in-frame clones, with some not included. There are 300,000 to 400,000 clones in the sample; around nine tenths occur only once, and 1% lies in the top ten. Input material: peripheral blood. The origin of the receptors is a man aged 50-59 years with active or convalescent COVID-19.

This sequence joins TRBV7-8 and TRBJ1-3, with D possibly matching TRBD1 (5 bases). Trimming removed 5 bases from V and 0 bases from J, with 14 bases in between. This CDR3 region has 16 residues. CDR1 and CDR2 (germline): SGHVS, FQNEAQ. CDR3 in amino acids: CASSPIQGFSGNTIYF. The CDR3, as DNA: TGTGCCAGCAGCCCAATTCAGGGTTTCTCTGGAAACACCATATATTTT.

The chain couples TRBV5-1 to TRBJ2-5; 10 bases line up with TRBD2. In germline, CDR1 is SGHRS, CDR2 YFSETQ. V gave up 0 bases and J gave up 5 bases; unmatched junction bases: 4. The CDR3 is made up of 15 amino acids. CDR3 protein: CASSLALAGAETQYF. CDR3 sequence (DNA): TGCGCCAGCAGCTTGGCTCTAGCGGGGGCTGAGACCCAGTACTTC.

The rearrangement links TRBV4-1 to TRBJ1-6; 8 nucleotides match TRBD1. There are 16 residues in the CDR3. V lost 1 base and J lost 7; bases outside the gene matches: 6. Germline V gene sequence: CDR1 MGHRA, CDR2 YSYEKL. This CDR3 is CASSQAPGTGNSPLHF. For the CDR3, the DNA is TGCGCCAGCAGCCAAGCTCCCGGGACAGGCAATTCACCCCTCCACTTT.